Below, 3 T cell receptor beta chains from the same sample are listed, as sequenced in a study of T cell responses to AZD1222 COVID-19 vaccine. Libraries were prepared by immunoSEQ multiplex PCR; TCRdb keeps only in-frame clonotypes and omits some of them. The repertoire holds tens of thousands of clones, with almost 90% as singletons. The sample here was peripheral blood, taken on day 0 of AZD1222 vaccination. These receptors were obtained from an adult in good health.

The genes are TRBV5-6 and TRBJ2-3; D possibly corresponds to TRBD1 (5 bases). CDR1 and CDR2 (germline): SGHDT, YYEEEE. V was shortened by 4 bases and J by 3 bases, with 15 bases between the two germline ends. The CDR3 runs to 15 residues. The CDR3 sequence is CASSPRVGRTDTQYF. The CDR3 coding sequence is TGTGCCAGCAGCCCTCGGGTGGGGCGAACAGATACGCAGTATTTT.

As to this clone: This clone may be a read error of a much larger clone one base away. V and J are TRBV6-1 and TRBJ2-5; 12 bases line up with TRBD2. The CDR3 sequence is 15 residues long. The junction had 0 bases not matched to a gene; V was cut back by 2 bases and J by 2 bases. The germline V gene has CDR1 MNHNS and CDR2 SASEGT. CDR3 region: CASSELAGGQETQYF. In DNA, the CDR3 is TGTGCCAGCAGTGAACTAGCGGGGGGGCAAGAGACCCAGTACTTC.

The rearrangement links TRBV27 to TRBJ1-3; D not resolved. Germline V gives CDR1 MNHEY, CDR2 SMNVEV (reference sequence). V shed 0 bases and J shed 4 bases, with 13 bases lying between them. The CDR3 sequence is 16 residues long. DNA for the CDR3: TGTGCCAGCAGTTTATCCTGGTTCGGTCGGGGAAACACCATATATTTT. This encodes CASSLSWFGRGNTIYF.